This T cell receptor beta chain was identified in a study of blood T cell repertoires in COVID-19. From germline, CDR1 is MNHEY and CDR2 SVGAGI. V gave up 0 bases and J gave up 2 bases, with 8 bases separating them. The CDR3 has 15 residues. Measured with immunoSEQ multiplex PCR; TCRdb has only the in-frame clones, and not every one. This sample yields some 250,000 clones, of which approximately 90% are seen a single time; 8% to 10% belongs to the top ten. This chain links TRBV6-5 with TRBJ1-5, with D uncertain. The source of this sequence is a man in his forties who had recovered from COVID-19. The sequencing input was PBMCs or T cells enriched from blood (not recorded which). The CDR3 here is CASSYSRQGNQPQHF. DNA of the CDR3: TGTGCCAGCAGTTACTCACGGCAGGGCAATCAGCCCCAGCATTTT.